The 20 T cell receptor beta chains presented below share a single source sample, sequenced in a study of cytomegalovirus exposure and HLA in healthy donors. Primers for the PCR totalled 60 Vbeta and 13 Jbeta. Sequencing used immunoSEQ multiplex PCR; TCRdb keeps in-frame clones, though not all of them. The data contain 90,000 to 100,000 clones, approximately 76% of them singletons. Sequenced input: PBMCs. The receptor set was obtained from a woman aged 55-70 years in good health and CMV-seropositive.

This clone has more than one count but fewer than ten. This sequence joins TRBV5-1 and TRBJ2-1, with a possible D match to TRBD2 (5 bases). Per germline, CDR1 SGHRS and CDR2 YFSETQ. CDR3 length: 17 residues. With 3 bases removed from V and 0 bases from J, the gap between germline ends came to 16 bases. The CDR3 loop reads CASSSNLVGSSYNEQFF. CDR3 nucleotides: TGCGCCAGCAGCTCAAACTTGGTGGGGAGCTCCTACAATGAGCAGTTCTTC.

The V gene is TRBV14, the J gene TRBJ1-6; possibly TRBD1 for D (6 bases). V was clipped by 1 base and J by 8 bases, with 21 bases between them. Per the germline V gene, CDR1 is SGHDN and CDR2 is FVKESK. CDR3 length: 18 residues. The CDR3 region has the DNA TGTGCCAGCAGCCAAGGTGTCTGGGCACAGGGTGGATATTCACCCCTCCACTTT. Translation gives CASSQGVWAQGGYSPLHF. The full variable domain, in which reference TRBV14 and TRBJ1-6 provide the parts outside the CDR3, is EAGVTQFPSHSVIEKGQTVTLRCDPISGHDNLYWYRRVMGKEIKFLLHFVKESKQDESGMPNNRFLAERTGGTYSTLKVQPAELEDSGVYFCASSQGVWAQGGYSPLHFGNGTRLTVT.

The chain carries TRBV11-3 and TRBJ2-1, with D possibly TRBD2 on 6 matching bases. The CDR3 extends over 13 amino acids. Germline values: CDR1 SGHNT, CDR2 YENEEA. Trimming shortened V by 2 bases and J by 9 bases, and 11 bases separated the two germline ends. CDR3 sequence (DNA): TGTGCCAGCAGCTTATTGGGCGGGGTTGAGCAGTTCTTC. This codes for CASSLLGGVEQFF.

This clone showed up just a few times. This chain links TRBV4-2 with TRBJ1-2; 8 bases fit TRBD1. Trimming cost V 2 bases and J 5 bases; bases outside gene matches: 7. The V gene's germline CDR1 is LGHNA and CDR2 YNFKEQ. CDR3 length: 15 amino acids. CDR3 DNA sequence: TGTGCCAGCAGCCAAAAAACGGACAGGGAGTATGGCTACACCTTC. Translated, it gives CASSQKTDREYGYTF.

The V call is TRBV6-1, the J call TRBJ2-7, with TRBD1 identical over 8 bases. The CDR3 loop spans 14 amino acids. V trimming: 6 bases; J trimming: 2 bases; junction bases outside the gene matches: 6. Germline V lookup: CDR1 MNHNS, CDR2 SASEGT. The CDR3 region has the DNA TGTGCCAGCAGCTTACGGGACAGGACCTACGAGCAGTACTTC. This codes for CASSLRDRTYEQYF.

The chain carries TRBV18 and TRBJ1-2; TRBD1 matches 9 bases. Germline CDR1 is KGHSH and CDR2 is LQKENI. Trimming took 3 bases from V and 4 from J; bases not matched to a gene: 3. This CDR3 has 14 residues. DNA of the CDR3: TGTGCCAGCTCACCCTCGACAGGGGGCTATGGCTACACCTTC. Translating gives CASSPSTGGYGYTF. The whole variable domain, filled in from reference TRBV18 and TRBJ1-2, reads NAGVMQNPRHLVRRRGQEARLRCSPMKGHSHVYWYRQLPEEGLKFMVYLQKENIIDESGMPKERFSAEFPKEGPSILRIQQVVRGDSAAYFCASSPSTGGYGYTFGSGTRLTVV.

This clone is a singleton in its sample. The chain recombines TRBV9 with TRBJ2-1, with a possible D match to TRBD1 (5 bases). Germline V gene sequence: CDR1 SGDLS, CDR2 YYNGEE. V shed 4 bases and J shed 5 bases, with 16 bases lying between them. The CDR3 totals 15 residues. The chain's CDR3 is CASSSDTLSHNEQFF. DNA for the CDR3: TGTGCCAGCAGCTCGGACACTCTATCCCACAATGAGCAGTTCTTC.

The chain joins TRBV2 to TRBJ1-5, with D unclear. The CDR3 contains 15 residues. The germline V gene has CDR1 SNHLY and CDR2 FYNNEI. V gave up 4 bases and J gave up 1 base, with 11 bases separating them. The CDR3: CASSGSEASNQPQHF. In DNA, the CDR3 is TGTGCCAGCAGTGGTTCTGAGGCGAGCAATCAGCCCCAGCATTTT.

The chain couples TRBV9 to TRBJ2-7, with 10 bases identical to TRBD2. Per germline, CDR1 SGDLS and CDR2 YYNGEE. V was clipped by 3 bases and J by 3 bases; unmatched bases: 12. The length of the CDR3 is 17 residues. The CDR3: CASSARLAGDVLYEQYF. CDR3 nucleotides: TGTGCCAGCAGCGCGAGGCTAGCGGGAGATGTCCTCTACGAGCAGTACTTC.

The chain uses TRBV18 and TRBJ1-1; 9 bases fit TRBD1. The V and J ends lost 6 bases and 0 bases, in that order; junction bases with no gene match: 8. The CDR3 has 16 residues. CDR1 and CDR2 from the germline V gene are KGHSH and LQKENI. DNA of the CDR3: TGTGCCAGCTCCCTTTCAGGACAGGGGTTGAACACTGAAGCTTTCTTT. It codes for CASSLSGQGLNTEAFF.

The V call is TRBV19, the J call TRBJ1-5, with 7 bases identical to TRBD1. CDR3 length: 16 amino acids. Germline-derived CDR1 and CDR2 are LNHDA and SQIVND (reference sequence). With 2 bases clipped from V and 3 bases from J, the junction kept 7 bases outside the gene matches. CDR3 amino acids: CASSIRTGAVNQPQHF. The DNA of the CDR3 is TGTGCCAGTAGTATAAGAACAGGGGCCGTCAATCAGCCCCAGCATTTT.

This sequence joins TRBV28 and TRBJ1-3; 11 positions agree with TRBD1. Germline values: CDR1 MDHEN, CDR2 SYDVKM. V was clipped by 6 bases and J by 0 bases; unmatched bases: 7. The CDR3 runs to 17 residues. The CDR3 DNA follows: TGTGCCAGCAGACTTCCGGGACAGGGGGTCTCTGGAAACACCATATATTTT. It yields the protein CASRLPGQGVSGNTIYF.

The chain links TRBV30 to TRBJ2-7; D unclear. Deletions cut 2 bases from V and 9 bases from J, with 17 bases between. Looked up from germline, CDR1 is GTSNPN and CDR2 is SVGIG (reference sequence). The CDR3 has 13 residues. The CDR3 coding sequence is TGTGCCTGGAGTCTTCCGTCCTTGTCCCGGCAGTACTTC. It codes for CAWSLPSLSRQYF. Complete variable domain (other parts from reference TRBV30 and TRBJ2-7): SQTIHQWPATLVQPVGSPLSLECTVEGTSNPNLYWYRQAAGRGLQLLFYSVGIGQISSEVPQNLSASRPQDRQFILSSKKLLLSDSGFYLCAWSLPSLSRQYFGPGTRLTVT.

The genes are TRBV10-3 and TRBJ2-1; 10 bases align to TRBD2. This CDR3 is built from 15 residues. CDR1 and CDR2 from the germline V gene are ENHRY and SYGVKD. V dropped 6 bases and J dropped 6; count of bases not matched to a gene: 8. This CDR3 is CAIREGTSVPNEQFF. For the CDR3, the DNA is TGTGCCATCAGGGAGGGGACTAGCGTACCCAATGAGCAGTTCTTC.

This clone was detected only once. The chain combines TRBV10-1 with TRBJ2-1; 8 bases are shared with TRBD1. V lost 4 bases to trimming and J lost 1 base; unmatched junction nucleotides: 3. This CDR3 comprises 15 residues. Germline V gives CDR1 WNHNN, CDR2 SYGVQD (reference sequence). In nucleotides, the CDR3 is TGCGCCAGCAGTGTAGGGACAGGTTCCTACAATGAGCAGTTCTTC. Its translation: CASSVGTGSYNEQFF.

This clone was counted between two and nine times. The chain couples TRBV14 to TRBJ1-1, with D uncertain. The germline CDR1 and CDR2 sequences are SGHDN and FVKESK. This CDR3 has 12 residues. V was cut by 1 base and J by 9 bases, with 9 bases left in between. CDR3 bases: TGTGCCAGCAGCCAAGCATTGAGGCAAGCTTTCTTT. It specifies CASSQALRQAFF.

J is TRBJ2-7 and V is TRBV5-4; 10 bases are shared with TRBD1. The ends lost 4 bases at V and 4 bases at J; junction bases unmatched: 11. The CDR3 extends over 16 amino acids. CDR1 is SGHNT, CDR2 YYREEE, per germline (reference sequence). CDR3 DNA: TGTGCCAGCAGCCCAGCCGGGGGGACAGGGGTTTACGAGCAGTACTTC. Translating gives CASSPAGGTGVYEQYF.

Concerning this clone: In the same sample, other DNA sequences code for this CDR3. The CDR3 is CASSVQSYEQYF. CDR3 nucleotide sequence: TGTGCCAGCAGTGTGCAGTCCTACGAGCAGTACTTC. The chain combines TRBV6-1 with TRBJ2-7, with D unclear. Germline assignment: CDR1 MNHNS and CDR2 SASEGT. V was trimmed by 4 bases and J by 1 base, leaving 5 bases between them. The CDR3 is 12 amino acids.

The V gene is TRBV9, the J gene TRBJ2-1; D possibly corresponds to TRBD1 (5 bases). V was shortened by 0 bases and J by 7 bases, with 17 bases between the two germline ends. The CDR3 consists of 16 residues. In germline, CDR1 is SGDLS, CDR2 YYNGEE. The CDR3 is CASSVVGAGRVNEQFF. The CDR3 coding sequence is TGTGCCAGCAGCGTAGTTGGGGCAGGTCGCGTTAATGAGCAGTTCTTC.

The CDR3 region has the DNA TGTGCCAGCAGCGTAGAAATAGGGGCAGATTACGAGCAGTACTTC. Protein product: CASSVEIGADYEQYF. The chain uses TRBV9 and TRBJ2-7; D possibly corresponds to TRBD1 (5 bases). Trimming took 0 bases from V and 4 from J, leaving 14 bases between them. The CDR3 sequence is 15 residues long. Germline V gene lookup returns CDR1 SGDLS and CDR2 YYNGEE.